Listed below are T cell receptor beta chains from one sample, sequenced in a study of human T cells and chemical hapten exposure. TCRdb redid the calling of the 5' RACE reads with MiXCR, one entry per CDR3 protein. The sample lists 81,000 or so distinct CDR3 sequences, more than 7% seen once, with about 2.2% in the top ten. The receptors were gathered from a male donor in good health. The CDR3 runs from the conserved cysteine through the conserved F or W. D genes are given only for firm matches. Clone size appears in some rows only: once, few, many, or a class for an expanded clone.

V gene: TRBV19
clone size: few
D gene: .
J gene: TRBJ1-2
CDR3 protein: CAKAKRRGYTF
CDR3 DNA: TGTGCCAAGGCAAAACGGCGTGGCTACACCTTC

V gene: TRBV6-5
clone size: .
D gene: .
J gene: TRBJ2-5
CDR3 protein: CASSFIRLGEETQYF
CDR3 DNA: TGTGCCAGCAGTTTTATTCGGCTAGGAGAAGAGACCCAGTACTTC

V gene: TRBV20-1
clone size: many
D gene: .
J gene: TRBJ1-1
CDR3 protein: CSARAGGNTEAFF
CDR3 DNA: TGCAGTGCTAGAGCTGGGGGAAATACTGAAGCTTTCTTT

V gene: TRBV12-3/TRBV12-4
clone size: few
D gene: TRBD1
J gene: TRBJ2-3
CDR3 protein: CASSRPRQGGTDTQYF
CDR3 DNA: TGTGCCAGCAGTCGACCCCGACAGGGTGGTACAGATACGCAGTATTTT

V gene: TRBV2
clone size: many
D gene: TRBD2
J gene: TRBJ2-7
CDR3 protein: CASSEAASGYSYEQYF
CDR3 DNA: TGTGCCAGCAGTGAAGCGGCTAGCGGGTATTCCTACGAGCAGTACTTC

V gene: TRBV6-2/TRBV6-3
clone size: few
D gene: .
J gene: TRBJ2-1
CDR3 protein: CASSWDPGSYNEQFF
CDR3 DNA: TGTGCCAGCAGTTGGGACCCAGGCTCCTACAATGAGCAGTTCTTC

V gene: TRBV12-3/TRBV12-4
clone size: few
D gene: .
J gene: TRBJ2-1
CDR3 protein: CASSRGASSYNEQFF
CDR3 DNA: TGTGCCAGCAGCCGCGGGGCCAGCTCCTACAATGAGCAGTTCTTC

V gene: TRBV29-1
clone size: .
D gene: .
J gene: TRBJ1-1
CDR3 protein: CSATVTNTEAFF
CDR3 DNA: TGCAGCGCCACCGTCACGAACACTGAAGCTTTCTTT

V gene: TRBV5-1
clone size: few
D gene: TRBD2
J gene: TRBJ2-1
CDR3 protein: CASSSDWRGVINNEQFF
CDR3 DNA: TGCGCCAGCAGCTCCGACTGGCGGGGGGTCATAAACAATGAGCAGTTCTTC

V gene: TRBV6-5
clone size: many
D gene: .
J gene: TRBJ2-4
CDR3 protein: CASSPIGSPPGDIQYF
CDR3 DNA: TGTGCCAGCAGTCCTATTGGCTCCCCTCCCGGGGACATTCAGTACTTC

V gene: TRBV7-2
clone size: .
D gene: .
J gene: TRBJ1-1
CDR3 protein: CASSGQLSNTEAFF
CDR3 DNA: TGTGCCAGCAGCGGGCAGCTCTCGAACACTGAAGCTTTCTTT

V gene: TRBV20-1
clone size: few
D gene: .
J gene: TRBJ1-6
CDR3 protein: CSARVLRQLYNSPLHF
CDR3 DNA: TGCAGTGCTAGAGTTCTAAGACAGCTGTATAATTCACCCCTCCACTTT

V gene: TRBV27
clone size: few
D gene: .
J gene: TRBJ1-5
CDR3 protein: CASSFGGQGNQPQHF
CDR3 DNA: TGTGCCAGCAGTTTCGGGGGCCAGGGCAATCAGCCCCAGCATTTT

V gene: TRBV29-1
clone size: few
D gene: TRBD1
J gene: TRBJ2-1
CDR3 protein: CSVEGGDRGRNEQFF
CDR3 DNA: TGCAGCGTTGAAGGAGGTGACAGGGGCCGCAATGAGCAGTTCTTC

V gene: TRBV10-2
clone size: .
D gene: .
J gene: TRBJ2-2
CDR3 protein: CASRRATNTGELFF
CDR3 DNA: TGCGCCAGCAGGCGGGCCACGAACACCGGGGAGCTGTTTTTT

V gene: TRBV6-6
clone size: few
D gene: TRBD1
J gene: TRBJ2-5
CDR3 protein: CASSRWDRSQETQYF
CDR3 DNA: TGTGCCAGCAGCCGATGGGACAGGTCACAAGAGACCCAGTACTTC

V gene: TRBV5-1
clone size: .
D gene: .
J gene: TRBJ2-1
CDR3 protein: CASSLVRARLSEQFF
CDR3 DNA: TGCGCCAGCAGCTTGGTTAGGGCGAGGTTAAGTGAGCAGTTCTTC

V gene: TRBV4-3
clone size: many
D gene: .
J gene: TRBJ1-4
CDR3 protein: CASSQGVGAGEKLFF
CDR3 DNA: TGCGCCAGCAGCCAAGGAGTTGGGGCAGGTGAAAAACTGTTTTTT

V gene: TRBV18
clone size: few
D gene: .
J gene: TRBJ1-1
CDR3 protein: CASSSSILGDTEAFF
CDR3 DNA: TGTGCCAGCTCCTCCAGCATCCTCGGGGACACTGAAGCTTTCTTT

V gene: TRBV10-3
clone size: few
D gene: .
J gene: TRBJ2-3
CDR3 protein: CAISVGVTQYF
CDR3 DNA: TGTGCCATCAGTGTTGGGGTTACGCAGTATTTT

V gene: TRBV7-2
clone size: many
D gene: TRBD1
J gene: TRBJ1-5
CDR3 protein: CASSYGTGGQGNQPQHF
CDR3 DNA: TGTGCCAGCAGCTACGGGACAGGGGGCCAGGGCAATCAGCCCCAGCATTTT

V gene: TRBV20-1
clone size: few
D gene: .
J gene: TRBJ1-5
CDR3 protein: CSAAGTTSNQPQHF
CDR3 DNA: TGCAGTGCCGCAGGGACTACTAGCAATCAGCCCCAGCATTTT

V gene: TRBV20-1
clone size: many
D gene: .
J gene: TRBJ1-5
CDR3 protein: CSASLQGTYNQPQHF
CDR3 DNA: TGCAGTGCTAGTCTACAGGGAACATATAATCAGCCCCAGCATTTT

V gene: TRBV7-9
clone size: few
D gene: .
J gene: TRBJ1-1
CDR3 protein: CASSLLGREGLNTEAFF
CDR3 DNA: TGTGCCAGCAGCTTACTGGGCAGGGAGGGATTGAACACTGAAGCTTTCTTT

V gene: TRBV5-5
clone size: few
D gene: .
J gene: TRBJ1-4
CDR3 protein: CASSFPPLEIGEKLFF
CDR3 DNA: TGTGCCAGCAGCTTCCCCCCACTGGAAATAGGAGAAAAACTGTTTTTT

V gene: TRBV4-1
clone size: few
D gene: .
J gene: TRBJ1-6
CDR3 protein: CASSQTSWGFSPLHF
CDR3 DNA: TGCGCCAGCAGCCAAACGTCCTGGGGTTTTTCACCCCTCCACTTT

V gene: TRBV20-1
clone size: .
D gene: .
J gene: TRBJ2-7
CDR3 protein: CSARFSDSYEQYF
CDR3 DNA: TGCAGTGCTAGATTTTCAGATTCCTACGAGCAGTACTTC

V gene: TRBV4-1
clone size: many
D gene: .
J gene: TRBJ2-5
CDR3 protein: CASSLAYLGQETQYF
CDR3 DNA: TGCGCCAGCAGCCTCGCATATCTCGGCCAAGAGACCCAGTACTTC

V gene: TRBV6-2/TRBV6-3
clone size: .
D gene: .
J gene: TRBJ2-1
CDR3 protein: CATQRPIYNEQFF
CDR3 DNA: TGTGCTACGCAGAGGCCCATTTACAATGAGCAGTTCTTC

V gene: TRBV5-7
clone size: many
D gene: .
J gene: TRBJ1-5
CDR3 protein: CASSLAGWGSNQPQHF
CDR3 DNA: TGTGCCAGCAGCTTGGCGGGGTGGGGTAGCAATCAGCCCCAGCATTTT

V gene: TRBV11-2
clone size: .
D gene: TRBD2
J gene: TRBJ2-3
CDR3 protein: CASSRSGGLTDTQYF
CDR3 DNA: TGTGCCAGCAGCCGGAGCGGGGGTCTTACAGATACGCAGTATTTT

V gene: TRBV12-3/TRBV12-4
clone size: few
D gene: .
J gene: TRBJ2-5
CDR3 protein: CASSRLTGGSGETQYF
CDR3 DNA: TGTGCCAGCAGCCGCTTAACCGGGGGATCCGGAGAGACCCAGTACTTC

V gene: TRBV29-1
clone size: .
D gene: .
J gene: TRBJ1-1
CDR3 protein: CSVEGLSGTEAFF
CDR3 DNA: TGCAGCGTTGAGGGGTTGTCAGGCACTGAAGCTTTCTTT

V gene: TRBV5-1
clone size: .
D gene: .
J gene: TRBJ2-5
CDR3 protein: CASSLAQYQTQYF
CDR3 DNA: TGCGCCAGCAGCTTGGCGCAGTACCAGACCCAGTACTTC

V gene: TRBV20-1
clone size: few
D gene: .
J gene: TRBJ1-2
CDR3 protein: CSAAGGGDPPTYGYTF
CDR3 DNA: TGCAGTGCAGCGGGCGGGGGCGACCCCCCGACCTATGGCTACACCTTC

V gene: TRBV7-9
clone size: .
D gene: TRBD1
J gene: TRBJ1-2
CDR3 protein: CASSSTRTGTTNYGYTF
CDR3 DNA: TGTGCCAGCAGCTCGACGCGGACAGGGACAACAAACTATGGCTACACCTTC

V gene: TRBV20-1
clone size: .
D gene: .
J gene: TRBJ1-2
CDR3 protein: CSASDSSPPF
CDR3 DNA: TGCAGTGCTAGTGACAGTTCCCCCCCCTTC

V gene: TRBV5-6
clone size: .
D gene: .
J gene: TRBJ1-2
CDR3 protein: CASSLERQANYGYTF
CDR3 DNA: TGTGCCAGCAGCTTGGAGCGTCAAGCTAACTATGGCTACACCTTC

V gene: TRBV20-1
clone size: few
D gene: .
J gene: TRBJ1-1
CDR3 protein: CSARPQGNTEAFF
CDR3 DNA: TGCAGTGCTAGGCCACAGGGGAACACTGAAGCTTTCTTT

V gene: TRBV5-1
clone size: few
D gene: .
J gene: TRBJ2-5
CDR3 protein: CASSRTGSLGKETQYF
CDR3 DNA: TGCGCCAGCAGCAGGACCGGGTCCCTGGGGAAAGAGACCCAGTACTTC

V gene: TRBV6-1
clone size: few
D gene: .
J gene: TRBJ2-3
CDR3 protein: CASNPTVTDTQYF
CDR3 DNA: TGTGCCAGCAACCCGACAGTCACAGATACGCAGTATTTT

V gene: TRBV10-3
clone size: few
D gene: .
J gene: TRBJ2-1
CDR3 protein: CAISATNNEQFF
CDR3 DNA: TGTGCCATCAGTGCCACGAACAATGAGCAGTTCTTC

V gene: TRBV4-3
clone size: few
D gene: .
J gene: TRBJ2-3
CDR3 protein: CASSQVLADTDTQYF
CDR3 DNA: TGCGCCAGCAGCCAAGTACTTGCAGACACAGATACGCAGTATTTT

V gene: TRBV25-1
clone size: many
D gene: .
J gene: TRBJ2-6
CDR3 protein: CASSVHSPGANVLTF
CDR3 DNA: TGTGCCAGCAGTGTCCACTCCCCTGGGGCCAACGTCCTGACTTTC

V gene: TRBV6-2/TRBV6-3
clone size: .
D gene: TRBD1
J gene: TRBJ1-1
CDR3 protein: CASSYPQGVTEAFF
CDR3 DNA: TGTGCCAGCAGTTACCCGCAGGGGGTAACTGAAGCTTTCTTT

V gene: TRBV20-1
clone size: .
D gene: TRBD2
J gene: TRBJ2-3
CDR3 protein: CSASNLAGKTDTQYF
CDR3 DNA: TGCAGTGCTAGTAATCTAGCGGGGAAAACAGATACGCAGTATTTT

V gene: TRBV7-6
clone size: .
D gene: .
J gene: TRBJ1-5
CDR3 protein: CASSLDESQPQHF
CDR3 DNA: TGTGCCAGCAGCTTAGATGAGAGTCAGCCCCAGCATTTT

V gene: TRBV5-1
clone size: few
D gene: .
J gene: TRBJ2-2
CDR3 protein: CASSSLANTGELFF
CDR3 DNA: TGCGCCAGCAGTTCACTAGCGAACACCGGGGAGCTGTTTTTT